The present TCR beta chain was sequenced within a study of technical replicates of blood from a few donors. Sequencing used immunoSEQ multiplex PCR; TCRdb keeps in-frame clones, though not all of them. The sample has around 73,000 clones, 90% to 95% seen once. The sequenced sample was PBMCs. This TCR came from a human donor in good health. Some clones in this sample may be carry-over from other donors' samples.

The CDR3: CAWSVYTPPGRGFGSPLHF. Written as DNA, the CDR3 is TGTGCCTGGAGTGTCTACACCCCCCCGGGCAGGGGGTTTGGTTCACCCCTCCACTTT. This rearrangement joins TRBV30 to TRBJ1-6; 7 positions match TRBD1. Germline CDR1 is GTSNPN and CDR2 is SVGIG (reference sequence). The CDR3 spans 19 residues. J lost 9 bases, V lost 0 bases, and 20 bases had no gene match.